These 10 T cell receptor beta chains originate from one sample sequenced in a study of T cells in Graves' hyperthyroidism and ophthalmopathy. Using RNA transcripts as the source, TCR beta CDR3 regions were amplified. RT-PCR in the first round (using the HTBI primer set) targeted the TCR CDR3. Each CDR3 protein is one row after TCRdb ran MiXCR on the multiplex PCR reads. The table lists 300,000 to 450,000 distinct CDR3 sequences, roughly 20% of them singletons. Sequenced sample: blood. The receptor source for this set is a woman between 40 and 50 years old with Graves' ophthalmopathy.

Many counts were recorded for this clonotype. V and J are TRBV12-3 or TRBV12-4 and TRBJ1-1; TRBD1 agrees at 9 bases. After removal of 7 bases from V and 2 bases from J, the junction contained 11 bases not matched to a gene. The CDR3 extends over 16 amino acids. The CDR3 DNA follows: TGTGCCAGCACCCGGACAGGGGACAGTGTAAACACTGAAGCTTTCTTT. Amino acids: CASTRTGDSVNTEAFF.

This clonotype has at least ten counts. V and J are TRBV12-3 or TRBV12-4 and TRBJ2-7; D call uncertain. With 6 bases removed from V and 3 bases from J, the gap between germline ends came to 15 bases. The CDR3 sequence is 14 residues long. DNA for the CDR3: TGTGCCAGCAGCCGCGGCATCGCGAACTACGAGCAGTACTTC. This codes for CASSRGIANYEQYF.

This clonotype was recorded many times. The chain joins TRBV6-5 to TRBJ2-7; D is possibly TRBD2 (6 bases). V lost 2 bases and J 5 bases, leaving 16 bases between the germline ends. Germline CDR1 is MNHEY and CDR2 is SVGAGI. This CDR3 has 15 residues. The CDR3 DNA follows: TGTGCCAGCAGTTACAAGCCGGGCGGGACGCACGAGCAGTACTTC. Translating gives CASSYKPGGTHEQYF.

This clonotype has a count of ten or more. The V gene is TRBV20-1, the J gene TRBJ1-1; D is unclear. V lost 3 bases to trimming and J lost 4 bases, with 12 bases between them. The CDR3 is 13 residues long. Looked up from germline, CDR1 is DFQATT and CDR2 is SNEGSKA (reference sequence). The DNA of the CDR3 is TGCAGTGCTAGTAAAGGGTTTGGCACTGAAGCTTTCTTT. Protein: CSASKGFGTEAFF.

This clonotype showed up many times. The chain carries TRBV15 and TRBJ2-7; D is possibly TRBD1 (6 bases). There are 16 residues in the CDR3. The ends were cut back, 0 bases at V and 5 bases at J, with 17 bases in the middle. The germline V gene encodes CDR1 LNHNV and CDR2 YYDKDF (reference sequence). Here the CDR3 reads CATSRDIGTPANEQYF. Here the CDR3 DNA reads TGTGCCACCAGCAGAGATATAGGGACACCCGCGAACGAGCAGTACTTC.

This chain connects TRBV7-3 to TRBJ1-5, with D tentatively TRBD1 (5 bases). The germline V gene has CDR1 SGHTA and CDR2 FQGTGA. Trimming took off 1 base at V and 0 bases at J, with 13 bases between the two ends. CDR3 size: 17 residues. The CDR3 region is CASSLSALGDSNQPQHF. DNA of the CDR3: TGTGCCAGCAGCTTAAGTGCCCTGGGGGATAGCAATCAGCCCCAGCATTTT.

This clonotype was counted many times. The V and J genes are TRBV7-3 and TRBJ2-2; no clear D. This CDR3 region has 15 residues. V was trimmed by 0 bases and J by 3 bases, leaving 8 bases between them. Germline lookup yields CDR1 SGHTA and CDR2 FQGTGA. CDR3 protein: CASSLTGSDTGELFF. DNA of the CDR3: TGTGCCAGCAGCTTAACCGGTTCGGACACCGGGGAGCTGTTTTTT.

This clonotype was found a few times. The chain employs TRBV3-1 and TRBJ1-1, with 7 bases identical to TRBD1. There are 16 residues in the CDR3. With V trimmed by 2 bases and J by 1 base, 7 bases remained unmatched. Germline CDR1 LGHDT, CDR2 YNNKEL (reference sequence). The CDR3 DNA sequence: TGTGCCAGCAGCCAACGTAGGGGGCGTGGGAACACTGAAGCTTTCTTT. Translated: CASSQRRGRGNTEAFF.

This clonotype has ten or more counts. The CDR3 protein is CASSRTGGRYQPQHF. The CDR3 region has the DNA TGTGCCAGCAGCCGGACAGGGGGGCGGTATCAGCCCCAGCATTTT. The rearrangement uses TRBV9 and TRBJ1-5; 10 bases are shared with TRBD1. The CDR3 runs 15 residues. CDR1 and CDR2 from the germline V gene are SGDLS and YYNGEE. The V and J ends lost 4 bases and 5 bases, in that order; junction bases with no gene match: 6.

This clonotype appeared many times. V usage is TRBV29-1 and J usage is TRBJ2-2, with TRBD2 identical over 9 bases. The CDR3 contains 14 residues. From germline, CDR1 is SQVTM and CDR2 ANQGSEA. With V trimmed by 4 bases and J by 2 bases, 2 bases remained unmatched. The CDR3 region is CSVVLAGNTGELFF. As DNA, the CDR3 is TGCAGCGTTGTCCTAGCGGGAAACACCGGGGAGCTGTTTTTT.